This TCR beta chain derives from a study of control samples from healthy donors and cancer patients. Trimming cost V 4 bases and J 1 base, with 14 bases left between them. The CDR3 is made up of 16 amino acids. Germline loops: CDR1 SGHNT, CDR2 YYREEE (reference sequence). Only in-frame clones appear in the TCRdb table, and some are missing; sequencing was by immunoSEQ multiplex PCR. The repertoire holds around 180,000 clones, with almost 90% as singletons. Sequencing input: blood. This receptor was identified in a woman aged 25 to 39 in good health. The chain combines TRBV5-4 with TRBJ2-2; TRBD2 is a possible D gene (6 bases). The CDR3 coding sequence is TGTGCCAGCAGCAACGGGACTGCCCTGAACACCGGGGAGCTGTTTTTT. Its translation: CASSNGTALNTGELFF.